This TCR beta chain originates from a study of CD8 T cells in ankylosing spondylitis. CDR1 SGHRS and CDR2 YFSETQ come from the germline V gene. Trimming removed 4 bases from V and 4 bases from J, with 14 bases in between. This CDR3 is 15 amino acids long. This clonotype was counted many times. MiXCR was run by TCRdb on the 5' RACE reads, yielding one entry per CDR3 protein. This repertoire shows 200,000 to 300,000 distinct CDR3 sequences, about 10% found once; its top ten account for 6% to 7.5%. The V and J genes are TRBV5-1 and TRBJ2-2; a weak D match, TRBD1 (6 bases). Sequenced: blood, either unsorted or a sorted T cell fraction (not recorded which). The receptor comes from a male donor with ankylosing spondylitis or in good health (not recorded which). CDR3 residues: CASSVSGAFTGELFF. The CDR3 nucleotides read TGCGCCAGCAGCGTATCAGGGGCTTTCACCGGGGAGCTGTTTTTT. Complete variable domain (other parts from reference TRBV5-1 and TRBJ2-2): KAGVTQTPRYLIKTRGQQVTLSCSPISGHRSVSWYQQTPGQGLQFLFEYFSETQRNKGNFPGRFSGRQFSNSRSEMNVSTLELGDSALYLCASSVSGAFTGELFFGEGSRLTVL.